This paragraph covers one T cell receptor (beta chain) sequence. Trimming removed 4 bases at V and 4 bases at J, with 21 bases between. This CDR3 has 17 amino acids. CDR1 and CDR2 from the germline V gene are SGHVS and FQNEAQ. This record belongs to a study of tumor and adjacent non-tumor tissue in lung cancer. RNA was extracted from bulk tissue without any cell sorting. TCRbeta libraries were built with three rounds of nested PCR, modified from ARM-PCR. TCRdb passed the multiplex PCR reads through MiXCR, listing each CDR3 protein once. The table has under 250,000 distinct CDR3 sequences, 71% seen once.

This receptor was taken from a man in his fifties or sixties with non-small cell lung cancer. The chain couples TRBV7-8 to TRBJ2-3, with TRBD1 as a possible D gene (5 bases). The sample comprised lung tumor tissue. The CDR3 loop reads CASSSDKYRKRADTQYF. DNA of the CDR3: TGTGCCAGCAGCTCTGATAAGTACAGGAAGCGCGCAGATACGCAGTATTTT.